This T cell receptor (beta chain) was observed in a study of blood T cell repertoires in COVID-19 (TCRdb year 2020). Regarding the research as a whole: Samples covering the acute and convalescent phases of COVID-19 were provided by collaborators in the United States, Italy and Spain. The material from the prospective study consisted of cDNA or gDNA derived from T cells, B-cell-depleted T cells, or PBMCs. Subjects who had been exposed to COVID-19, were actively infected with it, or had recovered from it provided the deeply sampled blood TCRbeta repertoires that made up the dataset. The repertoires were made available in a free public database intended to serve as a resource for research on the immune response to SARS-CoV-2. The samples were drawn from two sources: the first 160 participants of the ongoing ImmuneRACE study, and 1,000 to 1,500 subjects contributed by 6 global collaborators. A de-identified subject ID, COVID-19 status, age in years and sex were almost always included in the sample metadata. HLA class I and class II types, where available, came from metadata supplied by the sample provider rather than from assay-based typing. What the study reported, not specific to this receptor: Clinical and demographic metadata were provided uncurated, with the amount varying by source and participant.

The germline V gene provides CDR1 SGHTA and CDR2 FQGNSA. V is pruned by 1 base and J by 2 bases, leaving 2 bases of the junction without a gene match. Measured from the cysteine to the phenylalanine, the CDR3 is 15 residues long. Only the CDR3 region is kept as DNA, spanning 45 bases read in frame from base 1. About this clone itself: The antigen it recognizes is unknown. Per-base quality was not reported, and no clone a single base away is much larger than it. Within the sample, other DNA sequences also encode this same CDR3.

A second Seattle source provided samples from volunteer blood donors who had recovered from COVID-19. Whole blood was collected in K2EDTA tubes by collaborating institutions according to the institutions' own protocols. Collaborator samples were shipped for TCRbeta analysis as frozen whole blood, isolated PBMCs, or DNA extracted from either sample type. The immunoSEQ Assay, a bias-controlled multiplex PCR, was used to amplify TCRbeta CDR3 regions from genomic DNA. Concerning the study's data processing: Nucleated cell counts per sample were estimated from amplification of reference gene primers within the assay. To quantify the absolute abundance of each unique TCRbeta CDR3 rearrangement, sequence reads were collapsed and filtered. For each sample, productive Simpson clonality was calculated by taking the square root of Simpson's diversity index across productive rearrangements. What TCRdb holds here is the immuneACCESS table cut down to in-frame rearrangements. Part of the clones is not present; checked against another copy, under half of the missing clones reflect an unresolved V gene, and the others are unexplained. That table furnishes V, J and clone size, whereas the DNA furnished D and trimming. In all, the sample holds some 120,000 clones, and almost 85% of those were seen once. Around 12% of the sample lies in the top ten.

Material: peripheral blood. The V and J segments used are TRBV7-2 and TRBJ2-7; the central 10 bases match TRBD2. This sequence was found in a woman aged 25-40 years who had recovered from COVID-19. CDR3 protein: CASSLGTSGTYEQYF. The DNA sequence follows: TGTGCCAGCAGCTTAGGAACTAGCGGGACCTACGAGCAGTACTTC.